The 13 T cell receptor beta chains listed next were all sequenced from one sample in a study of identical twins. TCRdb re-called the 5' RACE reads through MiXCR, storing one row per CDR3 protein. The sample yields just over 500,000 distinct CDR3 sequences, less than 25% seen once. These data were also filed under a second study, of T cells expressing NK-cell markers.

Sequenced input: CD4+ T cells sorted from blood. The receptors stem from a woman between 18 and 30 years old in good health.

This chain's CDR3 is CASSQDEKLFF. The CDR3 nucleotides are TGTGCCAGCAGTCAGGATGAAAAACTGTTTTTT. This chain uses TRBV7-9 with TRBJ1-4; D gene uncertain. Germline values: CDR1 SEHNR, CDR2 FQNEAQ (reference sequence). The CDR3 runs 11 residues. The V end was cut by 6 bases, the J end by 6 bases, with 5 bases between.

This sequence joins TRBV10-3 and TRBJ2-5; 10 bases agree with TRBD2. V lost 9 bases to trimming and J lost 2 bases; unmatched junction nucleotides: 9. CDR1 ENHRY and CDR2 SYGVKD come from the germline V gene. The CDR3 covers 15 residues. CDR3 sequence: CAIRSGREGQETQYF. The CDR3 region has the DNA TGTGCCATTAGGAGCGGGAGGGAAGGGCAAGAGACCCAGTACTTC.

This chain connects TRBV7-9 to TRBJ2-1; TRBD1 is a possible D gene (5 bases). The germline V gene has CDR1 SEHNR and CDR2 FQNEAQ (reference sequence). The ends were cut back, 2 bases at V and 4 bases at J, with 9 bases in the middle. This CDR3 has 14 residues. In DNA, the CDR3 is TGTGCCAGCAGCTTACTGAACAGGTACAATGAGCAGTTCTTC. This translates into CASSLLNRYNEQFF.

J is TRBJ2-3 and V is TRBV20-1; the D is unclear. This CDR3 has 14 residues. Germline loops: CDR1 DFQATT, CDR2 SNEGSKA (reference sequence). V was clipped by 5 bases and J by 0 bases, with 12 bases between them. In DNA form, the CDR3 reads TGCAGTGCTCCTGGGTGGGCAAGCACAGATACGCAGTATTTT. Translating it yields CSAPGWASTDTQYF.

The V and J genes are TRBV6-5 and TRBJ2-3; 14 positions match TRBD2. The CDR3 extends over 17 amino acids. CDR1 is MNHEY, CDR2 SVGAGI, per germline. V shed 2 bases and J 3 bases; nucleotides not matched to a gene: 4. CDR3 in amino acids: CASSYTGTSGRTDTQYF. CDR3 in DNA: TGTGCCAGCAGTTACACCGGGACTAGCGGGAGAACAGATACGCAGTATTTT.

This clonotype was detected a few times. The chain couples TRBV6-1 to TRBJ2-7, with 9 bases fitting TRBD1. The CDR3 consists of 14 residues. After removal of 6 bases from V and 5 bases from J, the junction contained 8 bases not matched to a gene. Germline CDR1 and CDR2: MNHNS and SASEGT. CDR3 nucleotide sequence: TGTGCCAGCAGACCCCCGGACAGGGGCGACGAGCAGTACTTC. Protein sequence: CASRPPDRGDEQYF.

This clonotype has at least ten counts. The V gene is TRBV29-1, the J gene TRBJ1-1; D not resolved. CDR3 length: 12 amino acids. Deletions cut 6 bases from V and 1 base from J, with 9 bases between. The germline gives CDR1 SQVTM, CDR2 ANQGSEA. In DNA, the CDR3 is TGCAGCGTCGGCAGACGGAACACTGAAGCTTTCTTT. Translation: CSVGRRNTEAFF.

The chain couples TRBV6-2 or TRBV6-3 to TRBJ1-1, with 8 bases fitting TRBD1. This CDR3 region has 19 residues. Trimming took 2 bases from V and 5 from J; bases not matched to a gene: 19. In germline, CDR1 is MNHEY, CDR2 SVGEGT. In DNA, the CDR3 is TGTGCCAGCAGTTACGCAAGCAGGGGGCCCAAGGTCGGGAGTACTGAAGCTTTCTTT. This codes for CASSYASRGPKVGSTEAFF.

The V call is TRBV11-2, the J call TRBJ2-1; D unresolved. Germline CDR1 reads SGHAT; CDR2 reads FQNNGV. The CDR3 length is 14 residues. The germline V and J ends were trimmed by 5 bases and 3 bases, with 11 bases remaining between them. In DNA, the CDR3 is TGTGCCAGCAGCCTCTCGAATGACTACAATGAGCAGTTCTTC. This translates into CASSLSNDYNEQFF. The whole variable domain, remainder taken from reference TRBV11-2 and TRBJ2-1, is EAGVAQSPRYKIIEKRQSVAFWCNPISGHATLYWYQQILGQGPKLLIQFQNNGVVDDSQLPKDRFSAERLKGVDSTLKIQPAKLEDSAVYLCASSLSNDYNEQFFGPGTRLTVL.

The V gene is TRBV3-1, the J gene TRBJ1-2; D might be TRBD1 (6 bases). The CDR3 runs 13 residues. The germline V gene has CDR1 LGHDT and CDR2 YNNKEL (reference sequence). V dropped 0 bases and J dropped 13 bases, with 15 bases sitting between them. Here the CDR3 reads CASSQDGGHDTTF. The CDR3 DNA follows: TGTGCCAGCAGCCAAGATGGGGGGCATGATACCACCTTC. Full variable domain (remainder filled in from reference TRBV3-1 and TRBJ1-2): DTAVSQTPKYLVTQMGNDKSIKCEQNLGHDTMYWYKQDSKKFLKIMFSYNNKELIINETVPNRFSPKSPDKAHLNLHINSLELGDSAVYFCASSQDGGHDTTFGSGTRLTVV.

The rearrangement joins TRBV7-9 to TRBJ2-6; tentatively, D is TRBD1 (6 bases). CDR1 and CDR2 (germline): SEHNR, FQNEAQ (reference sequence). Deletions cut 3 bases from V and 0 bases from J, with 12 bases between. The CDR3 is made up of 17 amino acids. This CDR3 is CASSFRGSGSGANVLTF. In DNA form, the CDR3 reads TGTGCCAGCAGCTTCAGGGGATCCGGCTCTGGGGCCAACGTCCTGACTTTC.

This clonotype appeared many times. The chain is built from TRBV7-9 and TRBJ2-1; D is unclear. The CDR3 is 12 amino acids. Trimming took 3 bases from V and 10 from J, leaving 10 bases between them. The germline V gene has CDR1 SEHNR and CDR2 FQNEAQ (reference sequence). CDR3 coding DNA: TGTGCCAGCAGCTTGGTAGGTTGGGAGCAGTTCTTC. Translation gives CASSLVGWEQFF.

CDR3 in amino acids: CSAIGQGAEGGYTF. DNA for the CDR3: TGCAGTGCGATCGGACAGGGGGCGGAAGGTGGCTACACCTTC. J is TRBJ1-2 and V is TRBV20-1; 11 bases are a match to TRBD1. The germline V gene has CDR1 DFQATT and CDR2 SNEGSKA (reference sequence). This CDR3 contains 14 residues. The junction had 10 bases not matched to a gene; V was cut back by 6 bases and J by 7 bases.